Following are 27 T cell receptor beta chains from one sample sequenced in a study of technical replicates of blood from four donors. Data came from immunoSEQ multiplex PCR; TCRdb stores just in-frame clones and leaves some out. The sample includes under 85,000 clones, 85% to 95% of them seen just once. Sequencing was done on a sample of T cells isolated from PBMCs. These receptors were taken from a human donor in good health.

J is TRBJ2-7 and V is TRBV7-9; TRBD2 matches 14 bases. CDR1 and CDR2 (germline): SEHNR, FQNEAQ (reference sequence). The CDR3 spans 17 residues. V dropped 3 bases and J dropped 0; count of bases not matched to a gene: 4. Written as DNA, the CDR3 is TGTGCCAGCAGCTTCCGACTAGCGGGGGGGGACTCCTACGAGCAGTACTTC. Amino acids: CASSFRLAGGDSYEQYF.

V and J are TRBV21-1 and TRBJ2-7; the DNA was not used to check the table's D call, TRBD2. TRBV21-1 constitutes a pseudogene. This CDR3 comprises 13 residues. Here the CDR3 DNA reads TGTGCCAGCAGGCTAGAGTCGGGTTACGAGCAGTACTTC. Protein: CASRLESGYEQYF.

The J gene is TRBJ2-3, the V gene TRBV10-3, with TRBD1 matching 7 bases. The CDR3 extends over 13 amino acids. The germline V gene encodes CDR1 ENHRY and CDR2 SYGVKD. V dropped 10 bases and J dropped 4; count of bases not matched to a gene: 8. In DNA, the CDR3 is TGTGCCACGGGGACAGACATATCAGATACGCAGTATTTT. Encoded protein: CATGTDISDTQYF.

The V call is TRBV6-6, the J call TRBJ2-7; a possible D gene is TRBD2 (6 bases). CDR1 and CDR2 from the germline V gene are MNHNY and SVGAGI (reference sequence). This CDR3 has 12 amino acids. V lost 7 bases and J lost 7, with 14 bases in between. This CDR3 is CASTSIGGEQYF. The CDR3 DNA reads as TGTGCCAGCACCAGCATCGGGGGAGAGCAGTACTTC.

This chain connects TRBV5-1 to TRBJ2-1, with D perhaps matching TRBD2 (6 bases). Germline CDR1 and CDR2: SGHRS and YFSETQ. The CDR3 length is 14 residues. The germline V and J ends were trimmed by 0 bases and 8 bases, with 12 bases remaining between them. The CDR3 DNA is TGCGCCAGCAGCTTGGTTCCCGGGAGTGATGAGCAGTTCTTC. This encodes CASSLVPGSDEQFF.

This chain connects TRBV10-3 to TRBJ2-3; 7 bases are a match to TRBD2. V lost 0 bases, J lost 5 bases, and 2 bases stayed unmatched. The CDR3 has 14 amino acids. Germline V gives CDR1 ENHRY, CDR2 SYGVKD. The DNA of the CDR3 is TGTGCCATCAGTGAGTCTGGGAGGGGAGATACGCAGTATTTT. Translation: CAISESGRGDTQYF.

The chain recombines TRBV12-5 with TRBJ1-5; TRBD1 aligns across 9 bases. V shed 4 bases, J shed 7 bases, and the junction held 5 bases outside the gene matches. From germline, CDR1 is LGHNT and CDR2 FRNRAP. This CDR3 is 14 amino acids long. The chain's CDR3 is CASGSGQGKQPQHF. The CDR3, as DNA: TGTGCTAGTGGTTCTGGACAGGGGAAGCAGCCCCAGCATTTT.

The rearrangement links TRBV4-1 to TRBJ1-1; the D gene is possibly TRBD1 (6 bases). Trimming removed 1 base from V and 1 base from J, with 10 bases in between. The CDR3 loop spans 15 amino acids. From germline, CDR1 is MGHRA and CDR2 YSYEKL. The CDR3 loop is CASSQGTASNTEAFF. The CDR3 DNA is TGCGCCAGCAGCCAAGGGACAGCTTCGAACACTGAAGCTTTCTTT.

The chain recombines TRBV10-3 with TRBJ2-7; TRBD2 matches 7 bases. The V gene's germline CDR1 is ENHRY and CDR2 SYGVKD. The CDR3 is made up of 14 amino acids. V lost 8 bases to trimming and J lost 2 bases; unmatched junction nucleotides: 9. The CDR3 region has the DNA TGTGCCATCGCGGTTCTAGCGGAACCCTACGAGCAGTACTTC. Encoded protein: CAIAVLAEPYEQYF.

V usage is TRBV7-2 and J usage is TRBJ2-7; 9 bases map to TRBD1. Trimming cost V 3 bases and J 7 bases; bases outside gene matches: 7. This CDR3 spans 14 amino acids. Germline V gives CDR1 SGHTA, CDR2 FQGNSA. The CDR3 DNA sequence: TGTGCCAGCAGCTTCCGGGACAGGGTATGGGAGCAGTACTTC. It translates to CASSFRDRVWEQYF.

V and J are TRBV6-4 and TRBJ2-1; D is unclear. The ends were cut back, 0 bases at V and 0 bases at J, with 12 bases in the middle. Germline CDR1 MRHNA, CDR2 SNTAGT. The CDR3 covers 17 residues. The DNA for the CDR3 is TGTGCCAGCAGTGACTCGAGCGCCACTCTCTCCTACAATGAGCAGTTCTTC. Amino acid sequence: CASSDSSATLSYNEQFF.

V usage is TRBV16 and J usage is TRBJ2-1, with 9 bases matching TRBD1. CDR3 length equals 16 residues. In germline, CDR1 is KGHSY, CDR2 FQNENV. J was trimmed by 0 bases and V by 4 bases; bases with no gene match: 4. Here the CDR3 reads CASSPTGQGSYNEQFF. CDR3 coding DNA: TGTGCCAGCAGCCCCACGGGACAGGGCTCCTACAATGAGCAGTTCTTC. Together with reference TRBV16 and TRBJ2-1, the CDR3 gives the full variable domain: GEEVAQTPKHLVRGEGQKAKLYCAPIKGHSYVFWYQQVLKNEFKFLISFQNENVFDETGMPKERFSAKCLPNSPCSLEIQATKLEDSAVYFCASSPTGQGSYNEQFFGPGTRLTVL.

This CDR3 reads CASKDWATTGFNQPQHF. The CDR3 DNA is TGTGCCAGTAAGGATTGGGCAACTACAGGGTTTAATCAGCCCCAGCATTTT. The chain combines TRBV19 with TRBJ1-5; possible D gene TRBD1, 6 bases. The CDR3 consists of 17 residues. CDR1 is LNHDA and CDR2 is SQIVND in the germline V gene (reference sequence). Trimming cost V 7 bases and J 4 bases, with 23 bases left between them.

The gene calls are TRBV13 and TRBJ2-3; 9 bases are a match to TRBD1. Trimming at V came to 5 bases and at J to 4 bases, leaving 10 bases not matched to a gene. Germline lookup yields CDR1 PRHDT and CDR2 FYEKMQ (reference sequence). This CDR3 is built from 16 residues. The CDR3 DNA sequence: TGTGCCAGCAGCCCTATGGACAGGGGATTATCAGATACGCAGTATTTT. Translation: CASSPMDRGLSDTQYF.

The chain uses TRBV19 and TRBJ2-1; TRBD2 aligns across 13 bases. V shed 5 bases, J shed 5 bases, and the junction held 3 bases outside the gene matches. The CDR3 is 15 residues long. The germline gives CDR1 LNHDA, CDR2 SQIVND (reference sequence). CDR3 amino acids: CASSPLAGGNNEQFF. The CDR3 DNA follows: TGTGCCAGTAGTCCACTAGCGGGAGGGAACAATGAGCAGTTCTTC.

The chain carries TRBV6-1 and TRBJ2-5; 7 nucleotides agree with TRBD2. Germline lookup yields CDR1 MNHNS and CDR2 SASEGT. The CDR3 spans 13 residues. The V gene end was trimmed by 7 bases and the J gene end by 2 bases; junction bases not matched to a gene: 4. The CDR3 region is CASTRGNQETQYF. As DNA, the CDR3 is TGTGCCAGCACGCGGGGGAATCAAGAGACCCAGTACTTC.

The rearrangement joins TRBV4-1 to TRBJ2-3, with 7 bases aligning to TRBD1. CDR1 MGHRA and CDR2 YSYEKL come from the germline V gene. The CDR3 length is 16 residues. V shed 4 bases, J shed 3 bases, and the junction held 10 bases outside the gene matches. The CDR3 here is CASSLLDRVGTDTQYF. CDR3 nucleotides: TGCGCCAGCAGCCTACTAGACAGGGTGGGGACAGATACGCAGTATTTT.

The chain couples TRBV30 to TRBJ2-7; TRBD1 matches 12 bases. J lost 5 bases, V lost 4 bases, and 6 bases had no gene match. The CDR3 totals 14 residues. Germline-derived CDR1 and CDR2 are GTSNPN and SVGIG (reference sequence). The CDR3 DNA reads as TGTGCCTGGAATAGGGGACAGGGGGCTAACGAGCAGTACTTC. Translating it yields CAWNRGQGANEQYF.

The CDR3 spells CASSVASGRPNEQFF. The CDR3 coding sequence is TGTGCCAGCAGCGTAGCAAGCGGGAGGCCCAATGAGCAGTTCTTC. The V and J genes are TRBV9 and TRBJ2-1; 9 positions agree with TRBD2. The junction had 4 bases not matched to a gene; V was cut back by 0 bases and J by 6 bases. Per germline, CDR1 SGDLS and CDR2 YYNGEE. The CDR3 sequence is 15 residues long.

The V call is TRBV9, the J call TRBJ2-7; 10 bases fit TRBD2. V lost 3 bases to trimming and J lost 2 bases; unmatched junction nucleotides: 5. The germline CDR1 and CDR2 sequences are SGDLS and YYNGEE. The CDR3 covers 15 residues. The CDR3 DNA is TGTGCCAGCAGCGGCGCAACTAGCGGGACCTACGAGCAGTACTTC. It specifies CASSGATSGTYEQYF.

The V and J genes are TRBV6-5 and TRBJ1-2, with TRBD1 as a possible D gene (5 bases). This CDR3 spans 14 amino acids. With 6 bases removed from V and 6 bases from J, the gap between germline ends came to 17 bases. Germline loops: CDR1 MNHEY, CDR2 SVGAGI. This CDR3 is CASREAWGGDGYTF. CDR3 coding DNA: TGTGCCAGCAGGGAGGCGTGGGGAGGGGATGGCTACACCTTC.

The rearrangement uses TRBV9 and TRBJ1-2; D possibly corresponds to TRBD1 (6 bases). This CDR3 is built from 13 residues. V dropped 4 bases and J dropped 8 bases, with 15 bases sitting between them. Germline V CDR1 and CDR2: SGDLS, YYNGEE. The CDR3 protein is CASSQGPLEGYTF. In DNA form, the CDR3 reads TGTGCCAGCAGCCAGGGGCCCTTGGAGGGCTACACCTTC. Together with reference TRBV9 and TRBJ1-2, the CDR3 gives the full variable domain: DSGVTQTPKHLITATGQRVTLRCSPRSGDLSVYWYQQSLDQGLQFLIQYYNGEERAKGNILERFSAQQFPDLHSELNLSSLELGDSALYFCASSQGPLEGYTFGSGTRLTVV.

The table lists this clone with a count of one. The chain joins TRBV7-2 to TRBJ2-7, with 8 bases identical to TRBD2. The CDR3 is 15 amino acids. V was clipped by 2 bases and J by 4 bases; unmatched bases: 7. Per germline, CDR1 SGHTA and CDR2 FQGNSA. The chain's CDR3 is CASSLMTGGPYEQYF. CDR3 nucleotides: TGTGCCAGCAGCTTAATGACGGGAGGGCCGTACGAGCAGTACTTC. The variable domain in full, with the rest retrieved from reference TRBV7-2 and TRBJ2-7, is GAGVSQSPSNKVTEKGKDVELRCDPISGHTALYWYRQSLGQGLEFLIYFQGNSAPDKSGLPSDRFSAERTGGSVSTLTIQRTQQEDSAVYLCASSLMTGGPYEQYFGPGTRLTVT.

This clone was detected only once. The chain carries TRBV6-6 and TRBJ2-6; maybe TRBD2 (6 bases). Germline CDR1 and CDR2: MNHNY and SVGAGI (reference sequence). With 7 bases removed from V and 0 bases from J, the gap between germline ends came to 13 bases. CDR3 length: 16 residues. The DNA of the CDR3 is TGTGCCAGCACGGGGGACGGAACCTCTGGGGCCAACGTCCTGACTTTC. Amino acid sequence: CASTGDGTSGANVLTF.

In DNA, the CDR3 is TGTGCCAGCAGGGGACAGGGGGAAGTAGGCTACACCTTC. Protein product: CASRGQGEVGYTF. The chain links TRBV6-1 to TRBJ1-2; 11 bases map to TRBD1. The CDR3 has 13 residues. Germline V gene sequence: CDR1 MNHNS, CDR2 SASEGT. The V and J ends lost 6 bases and 8 bases, in that order; junction bases with no gene match: 5.

J is TRBJ1-2 and V is TRBV6-5, with TRBD1 matching 8 bases. The CDR3 runs to 12 residues. V lost 4 bases and J lost 13; bases outside the gene matches: 8. The germline gives CDR1 MNHEY, CDR2 SVGAGI. CDR3 protein: CASSSAGGQITF. The CDR3 coding sequence is TGTGCCAGCAGTTCAGCAGGGGGCCAAATCACCTTC.

The rearrangement joins TRBV6-5 to TRBJ1-2, with a possible D match to TRBD1 (5 bases). Trimming took off 6 bases at V and 5 bases at J, with 19 bases between the two ends. The germline V gene encodes CDR1 MNHEY and CDR2 SVGAGI. The CDR3 has 15 residues. The CDR3 spells CASSNRQTGPYGYTF. The CDR3 DNA reads TGTGCCAGCAGCAACAGGCAGACCGGACCGTATGGCTACACCTTC.